These 8 T cell receptor beta chains were all obtained from the same sample, sequenced in a study of blood T cell repertoires in COVID-19. TCRdb keeps only in-frame clones here, not all; method: immunoSEQ multiplex PCR. The profile shows tens of thousands of clones, 78% of them singletons. The sequenced material came from peripheral blood. The receptors stem from a human donor in a cohort sampled during active COVID-19.

V usage is TRBV7-9 and J usage is TRBJ1-1; perhaps TRBD1 as D (5 bases). Germline V CDR1 and CDR2: SEHNR, FQNEAQ (reference sequence). The CDR3 extends over 11 amino acids. V was trimmed by 4 bases and J by 13 bases, leaving 13 bases between them. The CDR3 here is CASSSTSQGFF. The CDR3 nucleotides read TGTGCCAGCAGCTCAACCTCCCAGGGTTTCTTT.

The chain employs TRBV30 and TRBJ2-7; TRBD2 agrees at 10 bases. Unmatched junction bases numbered 9, after V lost 1 base and J lost 0 bases. This CDR3 has 17 residues. CDR1 is GTSNPN and CDR2 is SVGIG in the germline V gene (reference sequence). The CDR3 loop is CAWSATTPSGSSYEQYF. The CDR3 nucleotides are TGTGCCTGGAGTGCCACAACCCCTAGCGGGAGCTCCTACGAGCAGTACTTC.

The V and J genes are TRBV29-1 and TRBJ2-3, with 7 bases lining up with TRBD1. Germline V gene lookup returns CDR1 SQVTM and CDR2 ANQGSEA. Trimming removed 6 bases from V and 2 bases from J; junction bases left unmatched: 8. The CDR3 covers 14 residues. The CDR3 here is CSVQGRGYTDTQYF. The CDR3 region has the DNA TGCAGCGTACAGGGCAGGGGGTACACAGATACGCAGTATTTT.

This chain joins TRBV19 and TRBJ1-2, with D tentatively TRBD1 (5 bases). V was cut by 7 bases and J by 6 bases, with 18 bases left in between. The CDR3 spans 14 residues. Germline-derived CDR1 and CDR2 are LNHDA and SQIVND (reference sequence). CDR3: CASIGSRVLDGYTF. CDR3 DNA sequence: TGTGCCAGTATAGGATCCAGGGTTCTCGATGGCTACACCTTC.

This clone was seen once. V usage is TRBV3-1 (or the pseudogene TRBV3-2) and J usage is TRBJ1-2, with a possible D match to TRBD1 (6 bases). In germline, CDR1 is LGHDT, CDR2 YNNKEL (reference sequence). The CDR3 totals 14 residues. Trimming took 2 bases from V and 8 from J, leaving 15 bases between them. The CDR3 DNA sequence: TGTGCCAGCAGCCAAACTACAGGGTTGGTAGGCTACACCTTC. Translating it yields CASSQTTGLVGYTF.

In its sample, this clone was seen a few times. This chain links TRBV30 with TRBJ2-1, with 8 positions matching TRBD2. The CDR3 consists of 13 residues. The trim removed 0 bases at V and 7 bases at J, leaving 2 bases unmatched. CDR1 is GTSNPN and CDR2 is SVGIG in the germline V gene (reference sequence). CDR3 DNA: TGTGCCTGGAGTGTAGGGACTAGTAATGAGCAGTTCTTC. Translated, it gives CAWSVGTSNEQFF.

V and J are TRBV6-6 and TRBJ2-3; 7 bases line up with TRBD2. Germline V gene sequence: CDR1 MNHNY, CDR2 SVGAGI (reference sequence). The V gene end was trimmed by 5 bases and the J gene end by 5 bases; junction bases not matched to a gene: 16. The CDR3 is made up of 17 amino acids. This CDR3 is CASSPRIRRESVDTQYF. CDR3 sequence (DNA): TGTGCCAGCAGTCCACGGATTCGGCGGGAGTCGGTAGATACGCAGTATTTT.

V gene TRBV28 combines with J gene TRBJ1-4, with 10 bases that match TRBD1. The length of the CDR3 is 19 residues. CDR1 and CDR2 (germline): MDHEN, SYDVKM. Trimming cost V 5 bases and J 0 bases; bases outside gene matches: 12. The CDR3 here is CASSPVRDRGPSTNEKLFF. Here the CDR3 DNA reads TGTGCCAGCAGTCCCGTCCGGGACAGGGGACCCTCAACTAATGAAAAACTGTTTTTT.